This is a list of T cell receptor beta chains from one sample in a study of T-cell memory formation after mild COVID-19. TCRdb used MiXCR to reprocess the 5' RACE reads, holding one entry per CDR3 protein. The top ten clones hold approximately 13% of a sample with a few hundred thousand distinct CDR3 sequences, 25% to 30% of them seen once. Sequencing used PBMCs or a T cell subset sorted from them (not recorded which). All receptors derive from an adult woman who had mild COVID-19 (a few samples of this study predate the infection). Cell type and time point are not known. Each CDR3 is given with its conserved first and last residue. A D gene is named only where the DNA matches it firmly. Some rows have no size entry. The others give once, few or many, or a class for an expanded clone.

D: .
V: TRBV12-3/TRBV12-4
J: TRBJ2-3
size: .
DNA: TGTGCCAGCAGTTCGAAAAGGATTAGGACAGATACGCAGTATTTT
CDR3: CASSSKRIRTDTQYF

D: .
V: TRBV12-3/TRBV12-4
J: TRBJ2-4
size: .
DNA: TGTGCCAGCAGTTTAGTGTCAGTGCAAGAAAACATTCAGTACTTC
CDR3: CASSLVSVQENIQYF

D: .
V: TRBV7-8
J: TRBJ2-2
size: .
DNA: TGTGCCAGCAGCTTAGCCAGACTCGCGGGGAACACCGGGGAGCTGTTTTTT
CDR3: CASSLARLAGNTGELFF

D: .
V: TRBV12-3/TRBV12-4
J: TRBJ1-4
size: .
DNA: TGTGCCAGCAGTCTGACCCGTGAAAAACTGTTTTTT
CDR3: CASSLTREKLFF

D: .
V: TRBV20-1
J: TRBJ2-5
size: few
DNA: TGCAGTGCTAGGCCTTGGGACGGGAGACAAGAGACCCAGTACTTC
CDR3: CSARPWDGRQETQYF

D: .
V: TRBV7-3
J: TRBJ2-2
size: few
DNA: TGTGCCAGCAGCTTAGGAGTGGGGACCAGGAACACCGGGGAGCTGTTTTTT
CDR3: CASSLGVGTRNTGELFF

D: TRBD1
V: TRBV7-9
J: TRBJ2-5
size: .
DNA: TGTGCCAGCAGCCCGCCGGGACAGGTCCAAGAGACCCAGTACTTC
CDR3: CASSPPGQVQETQYF

D: TRBD2
V: TRBV19
J: TRBJ2-7
size: .
DNA: TGTGCCAGTAGTGACTCTAGCGGGGCCGCCTACGAGCAGTACTTC
CDR3: CASSDSSGAAYEQYF

D: TRBD2
V: TRBV20-1
J: TRBJ2-5
size: once
DNA: TGCAGTGCTAGTCCGGGAGGAGAGACCCAGTACTTC
CDR3: CSASPGGETQYF

D: .
V: TRBV7-7
J: TRBJ2-4
size: many
DNA: TGTGCTAGCAGCTTAGCCTCAGCCAAAAACATTCAGTACTTC
CDR3: CASSLASAKNIQYF

D: .
V: TRBV7-9
J: TRBJ1-2
size: .
DNA: TGTGCCAGCAGCCGACCGGGGAGGGGATATGGCTACACCTTC
CDR3: CASSRPGRGYGYTF

D: .
V: TRBV7-2
J: TRBJ2-5
size: .
DNA: TGTGCCAGCAGCTCGTACGAGGGAGGGACCCAGTACTTC
CDR3: CASSSYEGGTQYF

D: .
V: TRBV28
J: TRBJ2-7
size: .
DNA: TGTGCCAGCAGTCCCGGGTGGGGGGCAGGGCAGTACTTC
CDR3: CASSPGWGAGQYF

D: TRBD2
V: TRBV20-1
J: TRBJ2-3
size: few
DNA: TGCAGTGCTCGAACGGGACTAGCGGGGGGAACCGCAGATACGCAGTATTTT
CDR3: CSARTGLAGGTADTQYF

D: TRBD1
V: TRBV20-1
J: TRBJ2-2
size: few
DNA: TGCAGTGCTAGGAGGACAGGGGCCCACGGGGAGCTGTTTTTT
CDR3: CSARRTGAHGELFF

D: .
V: TRBV7-2
J: TRBJ2-1
size: .
DNA: TGTGCCAGCAGCTTAGATCGGGGTATCAATGAGCAGTTCTTC
CDR3: CASSLDRGINEQFF

D: .
V: TRBV7-8
J: TRBJ2-1
size: few
DNA: TGTGCCAGCAGCTTGGAGGGGCTACTTAGTGAGCAGTTCTTC
CDR3: CASSLEGLLSEQFF

D: TRBD2
V: TRBV10-3
J: TRBJ2-1
size: .
DNA: TGTGCCATCAGTGAGTCGCCTAGCGGATCCTACAATGAGCAGTTCTTC
CDR3: CAISESPSGSYNEQFF

D: .
V: TRBV11-2
J: TRBJ1-3
size: few
DNA: TGTGCCAGCAGCACAGATCTCTCTGGAAACACCATATATTTT
CDR3: CASSTDLSGNTIYF

D: .
V: TRBV28
J: TRBJ2-4
size: .
DNA: TGTGCCAGCAGTTCGAGCCTACTTGCTAAAGCCAAAAACATTCAGTACTTC
CDR3: CASSSSLLAKAKNIQYF

D: .
V: TRBV20-1
J: TRBJ2-7
size: few
DNA: TGCAGTGCAAAACGGGACTCCTACGAGCAGTACTTC
CDR3: CSAKRDSYEQYF

D: .
V: TRBV12-3/TRBV12-4
J: TRBJ1-2
size: .
DNA: TGTGCCAGCAGTCCCGGAGGCTATGGCTACACCTTC
CDR3: CASSPGGYGYTF

D: TRBD2
V: TRBV5-1
J: TRBJ2-1
size: .
DNA: TGCGCCAGCAGCTCGGCTAGCGGGGGGGTCGGTGAGCAGTTCTTC
CDR3: CASSSASGGVGEQFF

D: .
V: TRBV5-6
J: TRBJ2-3
size: .
DNA: TGTGCCAGCGCCCGGGGGCCGGATACGCAGTATTTT
CDR3: CASARGPDTQYF

D: TRBD1
V: TRBV12-3/TRBV12-4
J: TRBJ2-1
size: .
DNA: TGTGCCAGCAGTACAGGGGAGGAGCAGTTCTTC
CDR3: CASSTGEEQFF

D: .
V: TRBV6-5
J: TRBJ2-3
size: .
DNA: TGTGCCAGCAGTTACCGTAGGGGGTCAGATACGCAGTATTTT
CDR3: CASSYRRGSDTQYF

D: .
V: TRBV6-2/TRBV6-3
J: TRBJ2-7
size: few
DNA: TGTGCCAGCAGTTACATACCATGGGGGACTTCCTCCTACGAGCAGTACTTC
CDR3: CASSYIPWGTSSYEQYF

D: TRBD2
V: TRBV20-1
J: TRBJ2-1
size: .
DNA: TGCAGTGCTGACCGGACTAGCGGGAGATACAATGAGCAGTTCTTC
CDR3: CSADRTSGRYNEQFF

D: .
V: TRBV6-5
J: TRBJ2-2
size: few
DNA: TGTGCCAGCAGTTACTCTCAGACGAACACCGGGGAGCTGTTTTTT
CDR3: CASSYSQTNTGELFF